This T cell receptor beta chain emerged from a study of control samples from healthy donors and cancer patients. Generated by immunoSEQ multiplex PCR, the TCRdb table keeps only in-frame clones and is missing some. This table has 350,000 to 450,000 clones, about 93% appearing once. Germline CDR1 is SNHLY and CDR2 is FYNNEI. CDR3 length equals 16 residues. Deletions cut 1 base from V and 3 bases from J, with 13 bases between. This clonotype was obtained from a man aged 35 to 55 with head and neck cancer. The sequencing sample was made of PBMCs. V and J are TRBV2 and TRBJ1-3; D remains ambiguous. In DNA form, the CDR3 reads TGTGCCAGCAGTGAAGTTTTGACAACTCATGGAAACACCATATATTTT. Encoded protein: CASSEVLTTHGNTIYF.